This T cell receptor (beta chain) was recorded in a study of blood T cell repertoires in COVID-19. Profiling relied on immunoSEQ multiplex PCR, and the TCRdb table lists in-frame clones only, not all of them. Here the sample spans 300,000 or so clones, 85% to 90% being singletons. The CDR3 covers 15 residues. V was pared by 5 bases and J by 6 bases, with 11 bases of the junction left unmatched. Germline values: CDR1 SGHTA, CDR2 FQGNSA. Sequencing was done on a sample of peripheral blood. The receptor was derived from a woman in her forties who had recovered from COVID-19. This sequence joins TRBV7-2 and TRBJ2-3, with 7 bases fitting TRBD2. This chain's CDR3 is CASSDPRRGRDTQYF. In DNA, the CDR3 is TGTGCCAGCAGCGACCCACGGCGGGGGAGGGATACGCAGTATTTT.